A single sample gave rise to the 31 T cell receptor beta chains below, sequenced in a study of shared clonotypes between healthy human individuals (TCRdb year 2020). Library preparation employed the immunoSEQ multiplex PCR assay. TCRdb carries this immuneACCESS record with in-frame sequences only. Its versions omit some clonotypes, under half of them owing to an unresolved V gene in the studies checked, with the rest unexplained. The sample profile shows some 2.3 million clones; just over 90% of them were found once. The top ten clonotypes cover roughly 0.36% of the sample. Sequenced sample: naive CD4+ T cells from PBMCs. The sample's cell subset or site label is to be understood as: CD45RA+ positively selected. All receptors derive from a man between 18 and 35 years old in good health. Some clones in this sample may be carry-over from other donors' samples.

The chain combines TRBV5-1 with TRBJ1-2; 10 bases fit TRBD1. Germline CDR1 and CDR2: SGHRS and YFSETQ. The CDR3 is made up of 19 amino acids. Losses at the gene ends were 3 bases for V and 4 bases for J; bases not matched to a gene: 18. The CDR3 DNA is TGCGCCAGCAGCTCTCAGAACCGGGGACAGGGGTCCACCAGCTATGGCTACACCTTC. Translation: CASSSQNRGQGSTSYGYTF. The full variable domain, its missing parts supplied by reference TRBV5-1 and TRBJ1-2, is KAGVTQTPRYLIKTRGQQVTLSCSPISGHRSVSWYQQTPGQGLQFLFEYFSETQRNKGNFPGRFSGRQFSNSRSEMNVSTLELGDSALYLCASSSQNRGQGSTSYGYTFGSGTRLTVV.

V usage is TRBV28 and J usage is TRBJ2-2; 12 bases fit TRBD2. CDR1 is MDHEN and CDR2 is SYDVKM in the germline V gene. V gave up 6 bases and J gave up 4 bases; unmatched junction bases: 15. CDR3 length: 19 amino acids. The CDR3: CASSSAASGRAEGTGELFF. CDR3 in DNA: TGTGCCAGCAGCTCCGCGGCTAGCGGGAGGGCCGAAGGCACCGGGGAGCTGTTTTTT. The variable domain in full, completed from reference TRBV28 and TRBJ2-2, reads DVKVTQSSRYLVKRTGEKVFLECVQDMDHENMFWYRQDPGLGLRLIYFSYDVKMKEKGDIPEGYSVSREKKERFSLILESASTNQTSMYLCASSSAASGRAEGTGELFFGEGSRLTVL.

CDR3 nucleotide sequence: TGTGCCAGCAGTTTAACAGTAAGTTTCGGTAGCAATCAGCCCCAGCATTTT. Translation gives CASSLTVSFGSNQPQHF. This chain links TRBV27 with TRBJ1-5; no firm D call. Trimming stripped 2 bases from V and 0 bases from J, with 14 bases between. The CDR3 is 17 amino acids. Germline-derived CDR1 and CDR2 are MNHEY and SMNVEV (reference sequence).

The chain joins TRBV7-9 to TRBJ2-7; D may be TRBD2 (5 bases). Per germline, CDR1 SEHNR and CDR2 FQNEAQ (reference sequence). The CDR3 has 16 amino acids. Trimming shortened V by 2 bases and J by 1 base, and 15 bases separated the two germline ends. CDR3 DNA: TGTGCCAGCAGCTTATGGGCGGGCGTCTCATCCTACGAGCAGTACTTC. Translating it yields CASSLWAGVSSYEQYF. The variable domain in full, with the rest retrieved from reference TRBV7-9 and TRBJ2-7, is DTGVSQNPRHKITKRGQNVTFRCDPISEHNRLYWYRQTLGQGPEFLTYFQNEAQLEKSRLLSDRFSAERPKGSFSTLEIQRTEQGDSAMYLCASSLWAGVSSYEQYFGPGTRLTVT.

Notes on this clone: Within the sample, other DNA sequences also encode this same CDR3. This rearrangement joins TRBV7-3 to TRBJ2-3; D is uncertain. Trimming removed 1 base from V and 4 bases from J, with 9 bases in between. Per the germline V gene, CDR1 is SGHTA and CDR2 is FQGTGA. The CDR3 covers 14 residues. The CDR3 DNA reads TGTGCCAGCAGCTTAATGCAAGGCGCAGATACGCAGTATTTT. It codes for CASSLMQGADTQYF.

Concerning this clone itself: This specimen includes other DNA sequences encoding the same CDR3. V usage is TRBV18 and J usage is TRBJ2-7, with 11 bases identical to TRBD1. Germline-derived CDR1 and CDR2 are KGHSH and LQKENI. This CDR3 contains 15 residues. Trimming removed 2 bases from V and 0 bases from J; junction bases left unmatched: 0. The CDR3 protein is CASSPGTGGSYEQYF. The CDR3 DNA reads TGTGCCAGCTCACCAGGGACAGGGGGCTCCTACGAGCAGTACTTC.

CDR3: CASSSRQGGWETQYF. CDR3 nucleotide sequence: TGTGCCAGCAGCTCGAGACAGGGAGGTTGGGAGACCCAGTACTTC. The V call is TRBV7-2, the J call TRBJ2-5; possible D gene TRBD1, 7 bases. CDR1 and CDR2 (germline): SGHTA, FQGNSA. V was shortened by 4 bases and J by 5 bases, with 17 bases between the two germline ends. This CDR3 is 15 amino acids long. Full variable domain (missing parts from reference TRBV7-2 and TRBJ2-5): GAGVSQSPSNKVTEKGKDVELRCDPISGHTALYWYRQSLGQGLEFLIYFQGNSAPDKSGLPSDRFSAERTGGSVSTLTIQRTQQEDSAVYLCASSSRQGGWETQYFGPGTRLLVL.

The chain carries TRBV30 and TRBJ1-1, with 10 nucleotides matching TRBD1. Germline assignment: CDR1 GTSNPN and CDR2 SVGIG (reference sequence). Trimming took 5 bases from V and 2 from J; bases not matched to a gene: 14. The CDR3 is made up of 17 amino acids. The CDR3 reads CAWLSNRDRGENTEAFF. CDR3 in DNA: TGTGCCTGGCTTTCGAACCGGGACAGGGGCGAAAACACTGAAGCTTTCTTT.

The count of this clone is one. The J gene is TRBJ2-1, the V gene TRBV6-5; D may be TRBD1 (5 bases). The CDR3 is made up of 16 amino acids. Trimming took off 2 bases at V and 6 bases at J, with 17 bases between the two ends. CDR1 and CDR2 (germline): MNHEY, SVGAGI. The CDR3, as DNA: TGTGCCAGCAGTTACCGCCGAAGACAGTCTACCAATGAGCAGTTCTTC. It encodes CASSYRRRQSTNEQFF.

The gene calls are TRBV18 and TRBJ2-7; 15 bases map to TRBD2. Trimming removed 4 bases from V and 3 bases from J; junction bases left unmatched: 7. The CDR3 runs 17 residues. Germline CDR1 KGHSH, CDR2 LQKENI. For the CDR3, the DNA is TGTGCCAGCTCACTTGGACTAGCGGGAGGGCTGGGCTACGAGCAGTACTTC. Translation: CASSLGLAGGLGYEQYF. Based on the CDR3 plus reference TRBV18 and TRBJ2-7, the full variable domain is NAGVMQNPRHLVRRRGQEARLRCSPMKGHSHVYWYRQLPEEGLKFMVYLQKENIIDESGMPKERFSAEFPKEGPSILRIQQVVRGDSAAYFCASSLGLAGGLGYEQYFGPGTRLTVT.

The J gene is TRBJ1-5, the V gene TRBV10-2, with 9 bases aligning to TRBD1. V lost 7 bases to trimming and J lost 11 bases; unmatched junction nucleotides: 12. The CDR3 is made up of 14 amino acids. CDR1 and CDR2 from the germline V gene are WSHSY and SAAADI. CDR3: CASIPGTGFWSQHF. The CDR3 bases are TGCGCCAGCATCCCCGGGACAGGGTTTTGGTCCCAGCATTTT.

This clone was observed a few times. This chain joins TRBV28 and TRBJ1-1, with D perhaps TRBD1 (5 bases). Germline V gene sequence: CDR1 MDHEN, CDR2 SYDVKM. Deletions cut 5 bases from V and 4 bases from J, with 14 bases between. This CDR3 spans 14 amino acids. In DNA form, the CDR3 reads TGTGCCAGCAGTGATGCAGGGTCGCGCACTGAAGCTTTCTTT. This gives the protein CASSDAGSRTEAFF.

Points on this clone: Distinct nucleotide sequences in the sample also encode this CDR3. V gene TRBV28 combines with J gene TRBJ2-7; a weak D match, TRBD1 (6 bases). CDR1 is MDHEN and CDR2 is SYDVKM in the germline V gene. This CDR3 has 13 amino acids. V was cut by 6 bases and J by 4 bases, with 13 bases left in between. The CDR3, as DNA: TGTGCCAGCAGCCCGGACAGATCGTACGAGCAGTACTTC. This sequence encodes CASSPDRSYEQYF.

The rearrangement uses TRBV18 and TRBJ1-1; 7 bases are a match to TRBD1. Trimming at V came to 3 bases and at J to 1 base, leaving 8 bases not matched to a gene. The CDR3 runs 16 residues. From germline, CDR1 is KGHSH and CDR2 LQKENI. CDR3 sequence: CASSPKPGQRNTEAFF. CDR3 bases: TGTGCCAGCTCACCGAAGCCGGGACAGAGGAACACTGAAGCTTTCTTT.

The count of this clone is one. The rearrangement links TRBV15 to TRBJ1-6; the D is unclear. The V end was cut by 5 bases, the J end by 7 bases, with 18 bases between. This CDR3 is 16 amino acids long. Germline CDR1 reads LNHNV; CDR2 reads YYDKDF (reference sequence). CDR3 residues: CATSSFEGSVNSPLHF. DNA of the CDR3: TGTGCCACCAGCTCTTTCGAGGGCAGTGTGAATTCACCCCTCCACTTT.

This clone was seen a few times. The identical CDR3 is also encoded by other nucleotide sequences in the sample. The rearrangement uses TRBV2 and TRBJ2-7; D is unclear. Trimming stripped 6 bases from V and 4 bases from J, with 7 bases between. Germline values: CDR1 SNHLY, CDR2 FYNNEI. The CDR3 extends over 11 amino acids. The CDR3: CASRSTYEQYF. As DNA, the CDR3 is TGTGCCAGCAGATCCACGTACGAGCAGTACTTC.

The chain recombines TRBV27 with TRBJ2-7; 7 bases line up with TRBD1. Losses at the gene ends were 5 bases for V and 0 bases for J; bases not matched to a gene: 7. The CDR3 sequence is 15 residues long. Per germline, CDR1 MNHEY and CDR2 SMNVEV (reference sequence). In DNA form, the CDR3 reads TGTGCCAGCAGTATCGTCGGGACAGCCTCCTACGAGCAGTACTTC. It specifies CASSIVGTASYEQYF.

V usage is TRBV28 and J usage is TRBJ1-5, with 10 bases lining up with TRBD1. V trimming: 4 bases; J trimming: 1 base; junction bases outside the gene matches: 10. Germline V lookup: CDR1 MDHEN, CDR2 SYDVKM. The CDR3 runs to 18 residues. DNA for the CDR3: TGTGCCAGCAGTTCCCCCGCGACAGGGGGCTGGAGCAATCAGCCCCAGCATTTT. Its translation: CASSSPATGGWSNQPQHF.

On this clone: This is likely a read error, given that the CDR3 carries no conserved phenylalanine or tryptophan at its end. The DNA is omitted, as the CDR3 cannot be located on it reliably, and the CDR3 follows TCRdb's listing. This chain joins TRBV28 and TRBJ1-2. The CDR3 region is 11 residues in length, termini included. CDR1 is MDHEN, CDR2 SYDVKM, per germline. Here the CDR3 reads CASGRHGTAHI.

The chain uses TRBV5-1 and TRBJ1-6, with D maybe TRBD1 (5 bases). This CDR3 spans 14 amino acids. Germline lookup yields CDR1 SGHRS and CDR2 YFSETQ. Trimming removed 0 bases at V and 7 bases at J, with 8 bases between. CDR3 DNA sequence: TGCGCCAGCAGCTTGGACCCAGGGAATTCACCCCTCCACTTT. Translating it yields CASSLDPGNSPLHF.

The rearrangement uses TRBV6-5 and TRBJ1-1; a weak D match, TRBD1 (5 bases). The CDR3 spans 15 residues. The germline V and J ends were trimmed by 4 bases and 1 base, with 13 bases remaining between them. The germline V gene encodes CDR1 MNHEY and CDR2 SVGAGI. CDR3 protein: CASSLNGGGNTEAFF. The CDR3 DNA reads TGTGCCAGCAGTTTAAACGGGGGGGGGAACACTGAAGCTTTCTTT.

About this clone: Other nucleotide sequences in the sample specify the same CDR3. The chain joins TRBV7-2 to TRBJ2-7; D is possibly TRBD1 (7 bases). CDR1 is SGHTA and CDR2 is FQGNSA in the germline V gene. The CDR3 length is 13 residues. With 5 bases removed from V and 2 bases from J, the gap between germline ends came to 10 bases. The CDR3 sequence is CASSLRGAYEQYF. The CDR3 DNA follows: TGTGCCAGCAGCCTCAGGGGGGCCTACGAGCAGTACTTC.

Regarding this clone: Other DNA sequences from this sample encode an identical CDR3 as well. The chain links TRBV18 to TRBJ1-5; D gene ambiguous. Trimming pared 3 bases from V and 5 bases from J, leaving 11 bases between. CDR1 is KGHSH and CDR2 is LQKENI in the germline V gene. The CDR3 has 14 amino acids. CDR3 nucleotides: TGTGCCAGCTCACCGGGTGGGCAGGATCAGCCCCAGCATTTT. Protein product: CASSPGGQDQPQHF.

This rearrangement joins TRBV5-6 to TRBJ2-7, with D tentatively TRBD2 (5 bases). V lost 4 bases to trimming and J lost 7 bases, with 18 bases between them. There are 14 residues in the CDR3. CDR1 is SGHDT, CDR2 YYEEEE, per germline. CDR3 protein: CASSDSGMPWEQYF. The CDR3 DNA follows: TGTGCCAGCAGCGATTCGGGGATGCCCTGGGAGCAGTACTTC.

A few counts support this clone. Other DNA sequences in the same sample also yield this CDR3. The genes are TRBV27 and TRBJ2-7; no clear D gene. The CDR3 is 11 amino acids. Trimming shortened V by 1 base and J by 6 bases, and 4 bases separated the two germline ends. Germline V gene lookup returns CDR1 MNHEY and CDR2 SMNVEV (reference sequence). CDR3 DNA sequence: TGTGCCAGCAGTTTATTGGGCGAGCAGTACTTC. As protein: CASSLLGEQYF.

This chain links TRBV5-8 with TRBJ2-2, with 7 bases that match TRBD2. The ends lost 4 bases at V and 6 bases at J; junction bases unmatched: 12. This CDR3 region has 16 residues. The germline gives CDR1 SGHTS, CDR2 YDEGEE. The CDR3 spells CASSIPGLPPPGELFF. As DNA, the CDR3 is TGTGCCAGCAGCATTCCGGGACTACCGCCTCCCGGGGAGCTGTTTTTT.

Only one count was recorded for this clone. The chain joins TRBV30 to TRBJ2-6; possibly TRBD1 or TRBD2 for D (5 bases each). Germline CDR1 is GTSNPN and CDR2 is SVGIG (reference sequence). V lost 3 bases, J lost 4 bases, and 13 bases lay in between. There are 15 residues in the CDR3. The CDR3 region has the DNA TGTGCCTGGAGCGGGAAAGGGGTGGGGGCCAACGTCCTGACTTTC. Its translation is CAWSGKGVGANVLTF.

Regarding this clone: Other nucleotide sequences in the sample specify the same CDR3. The chain joins TRBV28 to TRBJ1-2; D might be TRBD1 (5 bases). V lost 5 bases and J 0 bases, leaving 10 bases between the germline ends. The CDR3 has 14 amino acids. Germline loops: CDR1 MDHEN, CDR2 SYDVKM. The CDR3 region is CASSLRGANYGYTF. CDR3 coding DNA: TGTGCCAGCAGTCTTCGGGGGGCTAACTATGGCTACACCTTC.

The rearrangement links TRBV4-1 to TRBJ2-1; D is unclear. Trimming stripped 1 base from V and 9 bases from J, with 13 bases between. CDR3 length equals 14 residues. Per the germline V gene, CDR1 is MGHRA and CDR2 is YSYEKL. As DNA, the CDR3 is TGCGCCAGCAGCCAAGTATTCCTGGGTGGTGAGCAGTTCTTC. Its protein is CASSQVFLGGEQFF.

J is TRBJ2-3 and V is TRBV7-7; D unresolved. This CDR3 has 14 amino acids. V lost 5 bases and J lost 6, with 15 bases in between. Germline V gene data show CDR1 as SSHAT and CDR2 as FNYEAQ (reference sequence). The CDR3 DNA is TGTGCCAGCAGCCCTCACCCAGCAGCCGATACGCAGTATTTT. It codes for CASSPHPAADTQYF.

V usage is TRBV4-2 and J usage is TRBJ2-1; TRBD2 might be the D (5 bases). The germline V gene has CDR1 LGHNA and CDR2 YNFKEQ. V lost 1 base to trimming and J lost 5 bases, with 9 bases between them. The CDR3 extends over 14 amino acids. The DNA of the CDR3 is TGTGCCAGCAGCCAAGTTAAAGCGGACAATGAGCAGTTCTTC. This gives the protein CASSQVKADNEQFF.